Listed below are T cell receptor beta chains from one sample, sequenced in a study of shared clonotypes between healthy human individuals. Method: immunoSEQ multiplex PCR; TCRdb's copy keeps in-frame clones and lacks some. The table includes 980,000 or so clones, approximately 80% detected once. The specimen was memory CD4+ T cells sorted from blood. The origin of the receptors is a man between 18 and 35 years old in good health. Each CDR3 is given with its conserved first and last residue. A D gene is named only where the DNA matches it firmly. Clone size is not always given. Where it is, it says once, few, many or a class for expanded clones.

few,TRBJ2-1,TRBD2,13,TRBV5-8,TGTGCCAGCAGTTGGACGGGGGAGGGTGAGCAGTTCTTC,CASSWTGEGEQFF
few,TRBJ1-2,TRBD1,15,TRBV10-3,TGTGCCATCAGCGAACGGACAGGGATTAACTATGGCTACACCTTC,CAISERTGINYGYTF
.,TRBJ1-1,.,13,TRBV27,TGTGCCAGCTCTCCAGGATGGAGGGGTAGGGCTTTCTTT,CASSPGWRGRAFF
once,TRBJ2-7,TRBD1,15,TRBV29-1,TGCAGCGTTGACCCGGGACAGGGGATTAGCTACGAGCAGTACTTC,CSVDPGQGISYEQYF
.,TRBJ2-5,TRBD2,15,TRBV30,TGTGCCTGGTCGACCCTGGGACTAGGGGGGGAGACCCAGTACTTC,CAWSTLGLGGETQYF
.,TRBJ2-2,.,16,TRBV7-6,TGTGCCAGCAGCTTAGGCGGCAGGGAGTTGGCCGGGGAGCTGTTTTTT,CASSLGGRELAGELFF
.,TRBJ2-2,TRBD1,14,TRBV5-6,TGTGCCAGCAGCTCCGGGACAGCGGCCGGGGAGCTGTTTTTT,CASSSGTAAGELFF
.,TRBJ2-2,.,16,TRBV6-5,TGTGCCAGCAGTTACTGGGGACTTTCGAACACCGGGGAGCTGTTTTTT,CASSYWGLSNTGELFF
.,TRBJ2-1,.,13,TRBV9,TGTGCCAGCAGCGTAGGGACAGTCAATGAGCAGTTCTTC,CASSVGTVNEQFF
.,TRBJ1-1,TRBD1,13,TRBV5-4,TGTGCCAGCAGCGTAACAGGGGAGACTGAAGCTTTCTTT,CASSVTGETEAFF
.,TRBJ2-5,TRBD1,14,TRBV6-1,TGTGCCAGCAGTCGACAGGGGGCCCAAGAGACCCAGTACTTC,CASSRQGAQETQYF
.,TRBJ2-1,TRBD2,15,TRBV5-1,TGCGCCAGCAGCTTGACGCCTAGCGGTTACAATGAGCAGTTCTTC,CASSLTPSGYNEQFF
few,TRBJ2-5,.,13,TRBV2,TGTGCCAGCAGCAAAACACGGCAGGAGACCCAGTACTTC,CASSKTRQETQYF
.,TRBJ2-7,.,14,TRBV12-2,TGTGCAAGTCGCGCGCGGACTAGTATTAGCGAGCAGTACTTC,CASRARTSISEQYF
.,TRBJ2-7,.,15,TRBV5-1,TGCGCCAGCAGCTTGAACCCGACACGGTTGGACGAGCAGTACTTC,CASSLNPTRLDEQYF
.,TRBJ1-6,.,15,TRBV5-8,TGTGCCAGCAGCTTGGAGGCCGGGTGGAATTCACCCCTCCACTTT,CASSLEAGWNSPLHF
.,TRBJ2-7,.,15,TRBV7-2,TGTGCCAGCAGCTTAGCTCGGGATCCCATCTACGAGCAGTACTTC,CASSLARDPIYEQYF
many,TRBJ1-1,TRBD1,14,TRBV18,TGTGCCAGCTCATCGGGAGCAGGGGGCACTGAAGCTTTCTTT,CASSSGAGGTEAFF
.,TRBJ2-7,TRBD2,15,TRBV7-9,TGTGCCAGCAGCTTAGCCAGCGGGAGCTGGAACGAGCAGTACTTC,CASSLASGSWNEQYF
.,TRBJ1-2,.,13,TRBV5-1,TGCGCCAGCAGCGATTCAGGGTTGGCTGGCTACACCTTC,CASSDSGLAGYTF
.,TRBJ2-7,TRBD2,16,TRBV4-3,TGCGCCAGCAGCCCGACCCGGACTAGCGGGAGTAGACAGCAGTACTTC,CASSPTRTSGSRQQYF
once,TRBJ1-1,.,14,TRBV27,TGTGCCAGCAAACCCGGACACATGAACACTGAAGCTTTCTTT,CASKPGHMNTEAFF
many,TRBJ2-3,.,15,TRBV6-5,TGTGCCAGCAGTTACTCCTTAGCGGTCACAGATACGCAGTATTTT,CASSYSLAVTDTQYF
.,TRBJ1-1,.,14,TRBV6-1,TGTGCCAGCAGCCGGGGGCGGCTGAACACTGAAGCTTTCTTT,CASSRGRLNTEAFF
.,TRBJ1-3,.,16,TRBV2,TGTGCCAGCAGTGGACTTACAGGGTTCTCTGGAAACACCATATATTTT,CASSGLTGFSGNTIYF
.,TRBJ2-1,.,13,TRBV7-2,TGTGCCAGCAGCCAGAGCCTTTACAATGAGCAGTTCTTC,CASSQSLYNEQFF
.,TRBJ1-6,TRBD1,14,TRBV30,TGTGCCTGGATGGGACAGGGGGTAGAATCACCCCTCCACTTT,CAWMGQGVESPLHF
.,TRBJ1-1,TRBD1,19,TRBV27,TGTGCCAGCAGTCCCATCCCTACCGGGACAGGGCCAATGAACACTGAAGCTTTCTTT,CASSPIPTGTGPMNTEAFF
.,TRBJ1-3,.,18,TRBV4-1,TGCGCCAGCAGCCAAGATTTTAACAGTTGGGGGTCTGGAAACACCATATATTTT,CASSQDFNSWGSGNTIYF
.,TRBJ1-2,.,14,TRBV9,TGTGCCAGCAGCGAGGGGGGATTTGACTATGGCTACACCTTC,CASSEGGFDYGYTF
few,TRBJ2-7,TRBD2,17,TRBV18,TGTGCCAGCTCACCCACCGTTCCGGGAGGGCCCGCCTACGAGCAGTACTTC,CASSPTVPGGPAYEQYF
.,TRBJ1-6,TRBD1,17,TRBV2,TGTGCCAGACCCGACAGGGGGCAGAACTCCTATAATTCACCCCTCCACTTT,CARPDRGQNSYNSPLHF
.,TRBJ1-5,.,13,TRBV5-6,TGTGCCAGCAGCTTGGGACGTCTTCAGCCCCAGCATTTT,CASSLGRLQPQHF
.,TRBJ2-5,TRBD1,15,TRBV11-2,TGTGCCAGCACCGGGACAGGGTATATACAAGAGACCCAGTACTTC,CASTGTGYIQETQYF